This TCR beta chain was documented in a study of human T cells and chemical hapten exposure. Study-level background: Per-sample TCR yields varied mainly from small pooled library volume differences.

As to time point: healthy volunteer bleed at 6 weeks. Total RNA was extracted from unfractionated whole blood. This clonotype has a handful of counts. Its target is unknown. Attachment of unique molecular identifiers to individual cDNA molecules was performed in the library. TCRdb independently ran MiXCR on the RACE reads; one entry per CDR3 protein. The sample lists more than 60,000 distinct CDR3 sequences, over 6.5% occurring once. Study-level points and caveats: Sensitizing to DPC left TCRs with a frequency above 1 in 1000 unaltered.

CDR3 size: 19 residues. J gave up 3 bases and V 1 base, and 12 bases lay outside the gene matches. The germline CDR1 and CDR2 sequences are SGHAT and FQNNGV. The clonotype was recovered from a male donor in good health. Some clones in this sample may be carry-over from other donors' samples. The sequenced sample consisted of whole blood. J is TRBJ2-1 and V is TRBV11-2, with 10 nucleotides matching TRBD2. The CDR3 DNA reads TGTGCCAGCAGCTTAGTTGCAGCGGGAGGGCCCTCGGGCTACAATGAGCAGTTCTTC. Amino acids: CASSLVAAGGPSGYNEQFF.